The rows below give T cell receptor beta chains drawn from one sample of a study of blood T cell repertoires in COVID-19. TCRdb's table, derived via immunoSEQ multiplex PCR, lists solely in-frame clones and lacks some. The sample consists of under 300,000 clones, roughly 90% of them appearing once. The material sequenced was PBMCs or T cells enriched from blood (not recorded which). The receptors stem from a woman aged 40 to 49 with acute COVID-19. The CDR3 runs from the conserved cysteine through the conserved F or W. The D gene is left open where the match is weak. Part of the rows lack a size; the others show once, few, many or a class for expanded clones.

d_call	v_call	clone_size	j_call	cdr3_nt	cdr3_aa
TRBD1	TRBV28	-	TRBJ1-1	TGTGCCAGCAGTGCGGGCGGGACAGGGAACACTGAAGCTTTCTTT	CASSAGGTGNTEAFF
TRBD1	TRBV10-3	-	TRBJ2-3	TGTGCCATCAGTGTCGACCCGACAGGGGCGTTGGGAGATACGCAGTATTTT	CAISVDPTGALGDTQYF
-	TRBV7-8	-	TRBJ2-5	TGTGCCAGCAGCTTAGCGGGGGGGCAGGAGACCCAGTACTTC	CASSLAGGQETQYF
-	TRBV2	-	TRBJ1-6	TGTGCCAGCAGTGAAGCCGGACAACCAAATTCACCCCTCCACTTT	CASSEAGQPNSPLHF
TRBD1	TRBV2	-	TRBJ1-2	TGTGCCAGCCGATCGACAGGGGTCTATGGCTACACCTTC	CASRSTGVYGYTF
-	TRBV30	-	TRBJ2-1	TGTGCCTGGAGTCCGGTGGGGAGGAATGAGCAGTTCTTC	CAWSPVGRNEQFF
-	TRBV18	-	TRBJ1-4	TGTGCCAGCTCATCAGAGGTGTGGGAAAAACTGTTTTTT	CASSSEVWEKLFF
-	TRBV18	-	TRBJ1-1	TGTGCCAGCTCACCTACAGGTAACACTGAAGCTTTCTTT	CASSPTGNTEAFF
TRBD2	TRBV25-1	-	TRBJ2-1	TGTGCCAGCAGGATGGGCGGGAGGGCCATTGAGCAGTTCTTC	CASRMGGRAIEQFF
-	TRBV6-6	once	TRBJ2-5	TGTGCCAGCAGCCGGGACCAAGAGACCCAGTACTTC	CASSRDQETQYF
TRBD1	TRBV3-1/TRBV3-2	-	TRBJ2-7	TGTGCCAGCAGCCAAGCAGACAGGGGTTCAGAGCAGTACTTC	CASSQADRGSEQYF
TRBD1	TRBV29-1	-	TRBJ2-7	TGCAGCGGACGAACCGGGACAGGGGTGGACGAGCAGTACTTC	CSGRTGTGVDEQYF
-	TRBV11-1	-	TRBJ2-7	TGTGCCAGCAGCCCTACAGGGTGGAGCGCCGACGAGCAGTACTTC	CASSPTGWSADEQYF
-	TRBV4-1	-	TRBJ1-2	TGCGCCAGCAGCCAAGATCGGGGTTCCCGCTACACCTTC	CASSQDRGSRYTF
TRBD1	TRBV5-1	-	TRBJ2-7	TGCGCCAGCAGCTTGGGACAGGGTAGCTCCTACGAGCAGTACTTC	CASSLGQGSSYEQYF
-	TRBV11-2	-	TRBJ2-7	TGTGCCAGCAGCTGGACGAGGGGGGGAATTTGGAAGCAGTACTTC	CASSWTRGGIWKQYF
-	TRBV5-1	-	TRBJ1-1	TGCGCCAGCAGCTTGGTCCCAGGGATGAACACTGAAGCTTTCTTT	CASSLVPGMNTEAFF
-	TRBV2	few	TRBJ1-2	TGTGCCAGCAGTGAAGGGGGCCGGTATGGCTACACCTTC	CASSEGGRYGYTF